This TCR beta chain originates from a study of regulatory T cells in long-lasting Graves disease. The sample holds a few counts of this clonotype. Its antigen remains unknown. Study-level results: With persistent disease, TRBV28, TRBJ1-2 and TRBJ2-5 were the favored segments.

iRepertoire HTBI primers and Arm-PCR of CDR3 regions built TCR beta libraries. In TCRdb, the multiplex PCR reads were re-called with MiXCR into one record per CDR3 protein. The sample has more than 350,000 distinct CDR3 sequences; around 23% are singletons. Time point meaning: persistent/refractory GD, antithyroid drugs over 5 years with positive TRAb. Scientists built the TCR library using RNA that was extracted from PBMCs. The trim removed 2 bases at V and 4 bases at J, leaving 8 bases unmatched. The CDR3 loop spans 15 amino acids. Germline CDR1 is SGHRS and CDR2 is YFSETQ. The chain uses TRBV5-1 and TRBJ2-5; 7 positions match TRBD2. The origin of this receptor is a female donor with Graves disease. This material consisted of peripheral blood mononuclear cells (PBMCs), taken when the disease was refractory, from a patient treated with antithyroid drugs. Here the CDR3 DNA reads TGCGCCAGCAGCTTCAGCGGGACTATAGGAGAGACCCAGTACTTC. Its translation is CASSFSGTIGETQYF.